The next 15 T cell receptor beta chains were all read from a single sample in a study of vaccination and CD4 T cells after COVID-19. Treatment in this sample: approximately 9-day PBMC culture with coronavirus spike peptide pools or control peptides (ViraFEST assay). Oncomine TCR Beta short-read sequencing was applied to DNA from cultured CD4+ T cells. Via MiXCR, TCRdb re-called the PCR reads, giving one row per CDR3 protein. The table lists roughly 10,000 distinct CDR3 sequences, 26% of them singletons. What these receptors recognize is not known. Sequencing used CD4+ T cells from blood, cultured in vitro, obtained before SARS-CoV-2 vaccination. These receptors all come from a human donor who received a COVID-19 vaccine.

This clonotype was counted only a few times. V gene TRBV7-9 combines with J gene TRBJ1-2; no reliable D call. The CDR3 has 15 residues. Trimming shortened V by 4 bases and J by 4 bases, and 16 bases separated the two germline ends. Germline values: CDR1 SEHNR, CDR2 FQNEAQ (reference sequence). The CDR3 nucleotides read TGTGCCAGCAGCTCCCATCTAATGACGGTCTATGGCTACACCTTC. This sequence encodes CASSSHLMTVYGYTF.

The CDR3 loop is CAWSVLSGNTIYF. CDR3 nucleotide sequence: TGTGCCTGGAGTGTACTTTCTGGAAACACCATATATTTT. The chain has TRBV30 and TRBJ1-3; D unclear. The CDR3 loop spans 13 amino acids. The V gene lost 0 bases and the J gene lost 1 base, with 4 bases spanning the gap. Looked up from germline, CDR1 is GTSNPN and CDR2 is SVGIG (reference sequence).

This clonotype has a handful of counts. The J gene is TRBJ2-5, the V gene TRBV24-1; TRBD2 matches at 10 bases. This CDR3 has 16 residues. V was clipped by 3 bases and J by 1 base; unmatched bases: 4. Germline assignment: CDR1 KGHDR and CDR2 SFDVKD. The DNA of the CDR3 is TGTGCCACCAGTGATCCAGCGGGGGGGCGCCAAGAGACCCAGTACTTC. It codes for CATSDPAGGRQETQYF.

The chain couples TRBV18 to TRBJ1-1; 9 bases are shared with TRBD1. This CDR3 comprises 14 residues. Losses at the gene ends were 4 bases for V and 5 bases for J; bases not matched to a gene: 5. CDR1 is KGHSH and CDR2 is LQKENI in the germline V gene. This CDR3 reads CASSQTQGATEAFF. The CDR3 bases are TGTGCCAGCTCACAGACACAGGGGGCTACTGAAGCTTTCTTT.

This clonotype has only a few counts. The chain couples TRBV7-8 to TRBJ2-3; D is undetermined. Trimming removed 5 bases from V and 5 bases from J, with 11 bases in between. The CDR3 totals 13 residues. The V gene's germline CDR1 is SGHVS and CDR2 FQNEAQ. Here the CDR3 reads CASSPPKIDTQYF. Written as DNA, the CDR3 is TGTGCCAGCAGCCCCCCCAAGATAGATACGCAGTATTTT.

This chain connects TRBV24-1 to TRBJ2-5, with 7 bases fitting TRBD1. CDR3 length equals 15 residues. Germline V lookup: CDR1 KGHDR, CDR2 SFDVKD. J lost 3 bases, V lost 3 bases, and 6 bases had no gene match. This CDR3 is CATSDTGVGEETQYF. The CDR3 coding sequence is TGTGCCACCAGTGATACAGGGGTCGGGGAAGAGACCCAGTACTTC.

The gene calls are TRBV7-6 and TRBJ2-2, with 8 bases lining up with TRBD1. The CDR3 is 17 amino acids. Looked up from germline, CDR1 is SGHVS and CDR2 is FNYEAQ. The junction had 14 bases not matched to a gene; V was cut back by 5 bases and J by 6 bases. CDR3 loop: CASSGHVRTGQAGELFF. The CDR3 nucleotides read TGTGCCAGCAGCGGCCATGTGCGGACAGGGCAGGCCGGGGAGCTGTTTTTT.

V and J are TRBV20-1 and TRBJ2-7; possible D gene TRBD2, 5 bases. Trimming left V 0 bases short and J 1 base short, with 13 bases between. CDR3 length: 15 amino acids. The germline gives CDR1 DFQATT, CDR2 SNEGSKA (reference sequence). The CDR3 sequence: CSARDRGKESYEQYF. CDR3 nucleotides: TGCAGTGCTAGAGATCGGGGTAAGGAGTCCTACGAGCAGTACTTC.

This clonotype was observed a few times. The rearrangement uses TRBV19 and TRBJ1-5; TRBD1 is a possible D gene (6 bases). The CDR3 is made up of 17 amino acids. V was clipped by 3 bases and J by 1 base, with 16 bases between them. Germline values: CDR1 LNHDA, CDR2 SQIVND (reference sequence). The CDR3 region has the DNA TGTGCCAGTAGTATGGGTACAGGGTTTGGGAGCAATCAGCCCCAGCATTTT. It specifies CASSMGTGFGSNQPQHF.

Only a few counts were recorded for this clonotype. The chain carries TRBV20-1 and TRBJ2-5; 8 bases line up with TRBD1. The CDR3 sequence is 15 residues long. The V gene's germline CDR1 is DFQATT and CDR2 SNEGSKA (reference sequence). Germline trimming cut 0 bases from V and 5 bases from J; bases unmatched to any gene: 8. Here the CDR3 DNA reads TGCAGTGCTAGAGATTCCGACAGGGGACCCGAGACCCAGTACTTC. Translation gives CSARDSDRGPETQYF.

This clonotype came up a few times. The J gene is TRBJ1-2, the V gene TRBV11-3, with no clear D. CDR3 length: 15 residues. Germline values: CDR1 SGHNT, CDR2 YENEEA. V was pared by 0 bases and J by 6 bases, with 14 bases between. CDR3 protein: CASSLEMGSGHGYTF. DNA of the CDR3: TGTGCCAGCAGCTTAGAAATGGGTTCCGGACATGGCTACACCTTC. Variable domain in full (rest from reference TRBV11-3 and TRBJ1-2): EAGVVQSPRYKIIEKKQPVAFWCNPISGHNTLYWYLQNLGQGPELLIRYENEEAVDDSQLPKDRFSAERLKGVDSTLKIQPAELGDSAVYLCASSLEMGSGHGYTFGSGTRLTVV.

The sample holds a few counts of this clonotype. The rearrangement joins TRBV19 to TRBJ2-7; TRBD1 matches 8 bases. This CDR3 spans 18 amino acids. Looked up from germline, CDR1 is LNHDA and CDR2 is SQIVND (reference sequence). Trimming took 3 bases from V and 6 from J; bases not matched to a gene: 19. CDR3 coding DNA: TGTGCCAGTAGTATTACAGTTGGGACAGCCGACAGGGGCGCCGAGCAGTACTTC. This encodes CASSITVGTADRGAEQYF.

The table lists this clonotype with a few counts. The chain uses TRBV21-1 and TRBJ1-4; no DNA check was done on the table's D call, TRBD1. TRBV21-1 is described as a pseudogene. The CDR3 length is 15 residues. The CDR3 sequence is CASSKAVTPGEKLFF. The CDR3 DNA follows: TGTGCCAGCAGCAAAGCGGTGACCCCTGGGGAAAAACTGTTTTTT.

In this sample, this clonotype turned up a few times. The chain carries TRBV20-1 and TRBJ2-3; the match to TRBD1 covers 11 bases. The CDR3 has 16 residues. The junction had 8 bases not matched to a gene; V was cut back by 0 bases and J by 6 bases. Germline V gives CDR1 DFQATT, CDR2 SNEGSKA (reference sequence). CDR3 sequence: CSARDPGQGAGDTQYF. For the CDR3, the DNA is TGCAGTGCTAGAGATCCCGGACAGGGGGCGGGGGATACGCAGTATTTT.

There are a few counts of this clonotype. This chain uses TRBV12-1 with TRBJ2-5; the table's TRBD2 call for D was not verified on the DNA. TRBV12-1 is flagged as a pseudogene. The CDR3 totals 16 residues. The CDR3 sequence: CASSAPPWTSVETQYF. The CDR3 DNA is TGTGCCAGCAGCGCCCCTCCTTGGACTAGCGTAGAGACCCAGTACTTC.